Listed below are T cell receptor beta chains from one sample, sequenced in a study of blood T cell repertoires in COVID-19. Measured with immunoSEQ multiplex PCR; TCRdb has only the in-frame clones, and not every one. The sample lists fewer than 450,000 clones, approximately 88% occurring once. The sequenced material came from peripheral blood. Receptors were obtained from a woman between 45 and 60 years old with COVID-19, enrolled during active disease. Both conserved end residues are part of each CDR3. The D gene is left open where the match is weak. Expanded clones get a size class; other rows say once, few or many, or leave the size out.

V gene	clone size	D gene	J gene	CDR3 protein	CDR3 DNA
TRBV29-1	NA	NA	TRBJ1-1	CSVRTGGTEAFF	TGCAGCGTTAGGACGGGAGGGACTGAAGCTTTCTTT
TRBV7-3	NA	NA	TRBJ1-1	CASSLLPGHSEAFF	TGTGCCAGCAGCTTATTACCAGGGCATTCTGAAGCTTTCTTT
TRBV7-2	NA	NA	TRBJ1-6	CASSLVPGGSPLHF	TGTGCCAGCAGCTTAGTCCCCGGGGGTTCACCCCTCCACTTT
TRBV3-1/TRBV3-2	NA	NA	TRBJ1-6	CASSPFHGFGDNSPLHF	TGTGCCAGCAGCCCTTTCCACGGGTTTGGAGATAATTCACCCCTCCACTTT
TRBV3-1/TRBV3-2	NA	NA	TRBJ1-5	CASSLGGDQPQHF	TGTGCCAGCAGCCTGGGGGGGGATCAGCCCCAGCATTTT
TRBV5-1	NA	NA	TRBJ1-3	CASSLEAGRSGNTIYF	TGCGCCAGCAGCTTGGAAGCTGGCAGGTCTGGAAACACCATATATTTT
TRBV7-2	NA	NA	TRBJ2-5	CASSFVGGGTAETQYF	TGTGCCAGCAGCTTTGTCGGTGGGGGGACTGCTGAGACCCAGTACTTC
TRBV19	NA	NA	TRBJ1-1	CASLRNREMNTEAFF	TGTGCCAGTTTACGGAACAGGGAAATGAACACTGAAGCTTTCTTT
TRBV5-1	NA	TRBD1	TRBJ1-1	CASSPTGDTEAFF	TGCGCCAGCAGCCCGACAGGGGACACTGAAGCTTTCTTT
TRBV27	NA	TRBD1	TRBJ2-7	CASTRTGTEFAYEQYF	TGTGCCAGCACTAGGACAGGGACGGAATTCGCCTACGAGCAGTACTTC
TRBV2	NA	NA	TRBJ1-5	CASNSGTGGLGFSNQPQHF	TGTGCCAGCAATTCCGGGACTGGGGGTCTAGGTTTTAGCAATCAGCCCCAGCATTTT
TRBV6-5	NA	NA	TRBJ2-5	CASSTGSGAQYF	TGTGCCAGCAGTACAGGGTCCGGGGCCCAGTACTTC
TRBV19	NA	NA	TRBJ1-2	CASTLGAQQCTF	TGTGCCAGTACCTTGGGAGCTCAACAGTGCACCTTC
TRBV9	NA	TRBD2	TRBJ2-3	CASSVASGETDTQYF	TGTGCCAGCAGCGTAGCGAGCGGGGAGACAGATACGCAGTATTTT
TRBV28	NA	TRBD1	TRBJ2-1	CASSPGQGAQEQFF	TGTGCCAGCAGCCCGGGACAGGGGGCGCAGGAGCAGTTCTTC
TRBV5-4	NA	NA	TRBJ2-1	CASSSQAGIGNEQFF	TGTGCCAGCAGCTCCCAGGCAGGGATAGGGAATGAGCAGTTCTTC
TRBV5-1	NA	NA	TRBJ1-2	CASSFNAGPNYGYTF	TGCGCCAGCAGCTTCAACGCAGGGCCTAACTATGGCTACACCTTC
TRBV3-1/TRBV3-2	NA	NA	TRBJ1-2	CASSQQPGDGYTF	TGTGCCAGCAGCCAACAACCAGGGGATGGCTACACCTTC
TRBV5-1	NA	NA	TRBJ2-7	CASSSTAGQIYEQYF	TGCGCCAGCAGCTCGACTGCGGGACAGATCTACGAGCAGTACTTC
TRBV3-1/TRBV3-2	NA	NA	TRBJ2-1	CASSQGLHNEQFF	TGTGCCAGCAGCCAAGGACTTCACAATGAGCAGTTCTTC
TRBV9	NA	TRBD1	TRBJ1-1	CASSYREDRGTEAFF	TGTGCCAGCAGCTACCGGGAGGACAGGGGTACTGAAGCTTTCTTT
TRBV5-4	NA	TRBD1	TRBJ1-6	CASSSPGQVVSPLHF	TGTGCCAGCAGCTCGCCGGGACAGGTCGTCTCACCCCTCCACTTT
TRBV19	NA	NA	TRBJ1-1	CASRIRDGNTEAFF	TGTGCCAGTAGGATCAGGGATGGGAACACTGAAGCTTTCTTT
TRBV6-5	NA	NA	TRBJ1-1	CASSYGHQISRTEAFF	TGTGCCAGCAGTTACGGCCACCAAATCAGCAGGACTGAAGCTTTCTTT
TRBV7-2	NA	NA	TRBJ1-2	CASSLAGGGQIYGYTF	TGTGCCAGCAGCTTAGCGGGGGGTGGGCAGATTTATGGCTACACCTTC
TRBV11-2	NA	TRBD2	TRBJ2-3	CASSLVAGGDTQYF	TGTGCCAGCAGCTTAGTAGCGGGGGGGGATACGCAGTATTTT
TRBV30	NA	TRBD2	TRBJ2-5	CAWSVGSGVETQYF	TGTGCCTGGAGTGTGGGTAGCGGGGTGGAGACCCAGTACTTC
TRBV28	NA	TRBD1	TRBJ2-7	CASSRATGVPYEQYF	TGTGCCAGCAGTCGGGCAACAGGGGTTCCCTACGAGCAGTACTTC
TRBV19	NA	TRBD1	TRBJ2-1	CASSLDRGVDNEQFF	TGTGCCAGTAGTTTGGACAGGGGAGTAGACAATGAGCAGTTCTTC
TRBV4-1	NA	TRBD1	TRBJ1-2	CASSPIHVGTAFYTF	TGCGCCAGCAGCCCCATCCACGTGGGGACAGCTTTCTACACCTTC
TRBV5-1	NA	NA	TRBJ1-1	CASSLIGAGGTEAFF	TGCGCCAGCAGCTTGATCGGGGCCGGGGGCACTGAAGCTTTCTTT
TRBV19	NA	TRBD1	TRBJ2-7	CASSQTGSSYEQYF	TGTGCCAGTAGCCAGACAGGGAGCTCCTACGAGCAGTACTTC
TRBV3-1/TRBV3-2	NA	NA	TRBJ2-5	CASSQVMETQYF	TGTGCCAGCAGCCAAGTCATGGAGACCCAGTACTTC
TRBV9	NA	NA	TRBJ1-1	CASSVGDNRFTEAFF	TGTGCCAGCAGCGTAGGAGACAATCGGTTCACTGAAGCTTTCTTT
TRBV19	NA	NA	TRBJ2-1	CASSFPGNEQFF	TGTGCCAGTAGTTTCCCGGGGAATGAGCAGTTCTTC
TRBV6-6	NA	TRBD1	TRBJ1-5	CASSRQGANSPQHF	TGTGCCAGCAGCCGACAGGGGGCGAATTCGCCCCAGCATTTT
TRBV6-5	NA	TRBD1	TRBJ1-1	CASGWTGIRGAEAFF	TGTGCCAGCGGATGGACAGGTATCCGCGGCGCTGAAGCTTTCTTT
TRBV14	NA	TRBD1	TRBJ1-6	CASSSTGAPLHF	TGTGCCAGCAGCTCCACAGGGGCACCCCTCCACTTT
TRBV19	NA	NA	TRBJ1-1	CASCRGSEQFAEAFF	TGTGCCAGTTGTCGGGGTTCCGAACAATTCGCTGAAGCTTTCTTT
TRBV5-1	NA	NA	TRBJ2-1	CASSVGANNEQFF	TGCGCCAGCAGTGTGGGGGCGAACAATGAGCAGTTCTTC
TRBV2	NA	TRBD2	TRBJ2-1	CATGLAEYNEQFF	TGTGCCACCGGACTAGCGGAATACAATGAGCAGTTCTTC
TRBV6-6	once	TRBD1	TRBJ2-7	CASRDRGEGTRQYF	TGTGCCAGCAGGGACAGGGGGGAAGGTACGCGGCAGTACTTC
TRBV19	NA	TRBD2	TRBJ2-7	CASRPSGSSYEQYF	TGTGCCAGTAGACCTAGCGGGAGCTCCTACGAGCAGTACTTC
TRBV10-2	NA	TRBD1	TRBJ1-5	CASSDTGGDQHF	TGCGCCAGCAGTGATACAGGGGGGGATCAGCATTTT
TRBV19	NA	NA	TRBJ2-3	CASSSGGRGNTQYF	TGTGCCAGTAGTAGCGGGGGCCGGGGAAATACGCAGTATTTT
TRBV25-1	NA	NA	TRBJ1-4	CASSEEGTNEKLFF	TGTGCCAGCAGTGAGGAGGGGACTAATGAAAAACTGTTTTTT
TRBV6-5	NA	NA	TRBJ1-1	CASGENGGSTEAFF	TGTGCCAGCGGCGAGAACGGAGGGAGCACTGAAGCTTTCTTT
TRBV6-5	NA	TRBD1	TRBJ2-7	CASSFGTGRNEQYF	TGTGCCAGCAGTTTCGGGACAGGGAGGAACGAGCAGTACTTC
TRBV18	NA	TRBD2	TRBJ2-3	CASSPTSADTQYF	TGTGCCAGCTCCCCTACTAGCGCAGATACGCAGTATTTT
TRBV7-8	NA	TRBD1	TRBJ2-7	CASSSDRGGEQYF	TGTGCCAGCAGCTCGGACAGGGGAGGGGAGCAGTACTTC
TRBV19	NA	TRBD1	TRBJ2-2	CASSIPAGTGIAGELFF	TGTGCCAGTAGTATCCCCGCCGGGACAGGTATTGCCGGGGAGCTGTTTTTT
TRBV5-6	NA	NA	TRBJ1-3	CASSYQGNTIYF	TGTGCCAGCAGCTATCAGGGAAACACCATATATTTT